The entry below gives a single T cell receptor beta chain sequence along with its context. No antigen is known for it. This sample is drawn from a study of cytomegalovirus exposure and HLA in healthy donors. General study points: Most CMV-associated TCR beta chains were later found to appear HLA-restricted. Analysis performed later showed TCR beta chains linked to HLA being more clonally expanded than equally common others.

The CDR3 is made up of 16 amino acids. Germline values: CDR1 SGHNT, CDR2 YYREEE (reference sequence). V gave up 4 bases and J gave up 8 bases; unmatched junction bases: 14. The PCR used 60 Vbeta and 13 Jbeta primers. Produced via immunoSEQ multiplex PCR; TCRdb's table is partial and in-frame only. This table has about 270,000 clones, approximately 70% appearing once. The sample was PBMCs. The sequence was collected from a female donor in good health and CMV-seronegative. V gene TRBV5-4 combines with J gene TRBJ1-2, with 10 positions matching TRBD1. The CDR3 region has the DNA TGTGCCAGCAGCCGGGAGGTGACAGGGGGCGTGGGCGGCTACACCTTC. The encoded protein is CASSREVTGGVGGYTF.